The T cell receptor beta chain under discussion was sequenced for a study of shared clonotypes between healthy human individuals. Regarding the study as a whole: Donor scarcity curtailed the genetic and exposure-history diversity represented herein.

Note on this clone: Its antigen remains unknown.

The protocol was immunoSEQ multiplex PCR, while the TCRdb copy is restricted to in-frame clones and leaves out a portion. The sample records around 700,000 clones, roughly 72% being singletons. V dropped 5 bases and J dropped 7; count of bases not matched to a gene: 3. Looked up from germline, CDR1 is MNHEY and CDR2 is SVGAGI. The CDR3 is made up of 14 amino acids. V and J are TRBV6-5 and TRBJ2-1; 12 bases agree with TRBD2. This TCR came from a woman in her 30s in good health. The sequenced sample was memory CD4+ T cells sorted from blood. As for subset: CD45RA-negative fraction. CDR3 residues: CASSRGLAGNEQFF. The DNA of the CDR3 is TGTGCCAGCAGTAGGGGACTAGCGGGTAATGAGCAGTTCTTC.